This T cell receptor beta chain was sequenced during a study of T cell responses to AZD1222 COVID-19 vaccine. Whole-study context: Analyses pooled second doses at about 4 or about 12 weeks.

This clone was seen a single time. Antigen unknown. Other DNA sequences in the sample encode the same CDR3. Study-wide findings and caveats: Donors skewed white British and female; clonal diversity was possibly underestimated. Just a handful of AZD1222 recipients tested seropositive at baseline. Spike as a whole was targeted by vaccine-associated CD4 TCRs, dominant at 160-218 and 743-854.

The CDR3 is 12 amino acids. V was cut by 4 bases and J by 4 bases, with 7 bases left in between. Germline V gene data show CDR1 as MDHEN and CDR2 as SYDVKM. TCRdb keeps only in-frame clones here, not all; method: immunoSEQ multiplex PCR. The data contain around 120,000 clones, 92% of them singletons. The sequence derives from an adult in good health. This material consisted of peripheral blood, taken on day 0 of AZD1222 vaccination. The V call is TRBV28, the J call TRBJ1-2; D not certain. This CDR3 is CASSYSIYGYTF. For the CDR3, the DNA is TGTGCCAGCAGTTACTCGATCTATGGCTACACCTTC.